This T cell receptor beta chain was observed in a study of T cells in Graves' hyperthyroidism and ophthalmopathy. Study details: Peripheral blood was obtained at initial diagnosis, preceding any treatment.

This clonotype was seen ten or more times. The source material, RNA transcripts, was used to amplify TCR beta CDR3 regions. The HTBI set primed first-round TCR CDR3 RT-PCR. TCRdb reanalysed the multiplex PCR reads using MiXCR and keeps one entry per CDR3 protein. The data show fewer than 250,000 distinct CDR3 sequences, about 25% seen once. This receptor was identified in a woman in her forties with Graves' ophthalmopathy. Input material: blood.

The CDR3 nucleotides are TGTGCCAGCAGCTCCGGACACAGGGGGCTAGAGGATCAGCCCCAGCATTTT. It is translated as CASSSGHRGLEDQPQHF. The chain recombines TRBV11-1 with TRBJ1-5; 9 positions match TRBD1. Trimming took 4 bases from V and 5 from J; bases not matched to a gene: 12. CDR1 and CDR2 (germline): SGHAT, FQDESV (reference sequence). The length of the CDR3 is 17 residues. Based on the CDR3 plus reference TRBV11-1 and TRBJ1-5, the full variable domain is EAEVAQSPRYKITEKSQAVAFWCDPISGHATLYWYRQILGQGPELLVQFQDESVVDDSQLPKDRFSAERLKGVDSTLKIQPAELGDSAMYLCASSSGHRGLEDQPQHFGDGTRLSIL.